This T cell receptor (beta chain) is from a study of regulatory T cells in long-lasting Graves disease. In its sample, this clonotype was seen many times. Germline-derived CDR1 and CDR2 are GTSNPN and SVGIG (reference sequence). Trimming took 2 bases from V and 4 from J, leaving 7 bases between them. CDR3 size: 12 residues. Time point specified: newly diagnosed GD, antithyroid drugs for less than 3 months. Scientists built the TCR library using RNA that was extracted from PBMCs. From an endocrinology department in Xi'an, China, came the patients. As collected, the peripheral blood samples measured approximately 10 milliliters each and went into EDTA tubes. iRepertoire HTBI primers and Arm-PCR of CDR3 regions built TCR beta libraries. TCRdb reprocessed the multiplex PCR reads with MiXCR, giving one entry per CDR3 protein. Of about 530,000 distinct CDR3 sequences in the sample, about 16% were seen once.

This sample also belongs to another study, concerning T cells in Graves' hyperthyroidism and ophthalmopathy. That source adds: Ophthalmopathy was distinguished from stable hyperthyroidism by 13 V-J signatures.

The chain uses TRBV30 and TRBJ2-3; D gene unclear. The sample in question was peripheral blood mononuclear cells (PBMCs), obtained at new diagnosis, from a patient treated with antithyroid drugs. The sequence was obtained from a middle-aged woman with Graves disease. The CDR3 DNA follows: TGTGCCTGGAGTCGGGCCCCAGATACGCAGTATTTT. Protein: CAWSRAPDTQYF.